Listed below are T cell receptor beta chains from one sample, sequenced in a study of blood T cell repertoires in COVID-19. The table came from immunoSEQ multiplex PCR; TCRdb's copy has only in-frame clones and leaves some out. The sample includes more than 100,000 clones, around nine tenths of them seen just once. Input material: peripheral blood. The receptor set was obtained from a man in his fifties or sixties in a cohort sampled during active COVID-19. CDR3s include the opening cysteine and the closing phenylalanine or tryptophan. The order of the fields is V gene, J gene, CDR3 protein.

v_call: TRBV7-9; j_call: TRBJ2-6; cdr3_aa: CASSRQDSVSGANVLTF
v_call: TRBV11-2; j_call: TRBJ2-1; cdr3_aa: CASSLGLAGANEQFF
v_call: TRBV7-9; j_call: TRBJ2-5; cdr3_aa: CASSLALSQGKETQYF
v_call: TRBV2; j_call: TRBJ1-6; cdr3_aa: CASSSRAGDNSPLHF
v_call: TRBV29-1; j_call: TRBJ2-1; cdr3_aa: CSVGAGSSSYNEQFF
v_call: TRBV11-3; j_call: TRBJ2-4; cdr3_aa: CASSLTGNIQYF
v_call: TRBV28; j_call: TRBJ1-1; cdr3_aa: CASSLVGRAEAFF
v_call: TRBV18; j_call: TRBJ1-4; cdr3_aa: CASSPNAGGNEKLFF
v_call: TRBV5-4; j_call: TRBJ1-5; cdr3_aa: CASGIMGGASNQPQHF
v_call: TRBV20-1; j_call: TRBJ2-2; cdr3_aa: CSANGGPGVFF
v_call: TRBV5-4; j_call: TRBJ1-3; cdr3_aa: CASSSGQARNTIYF
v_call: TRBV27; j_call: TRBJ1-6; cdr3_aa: CASSPGTGSVSPLHF
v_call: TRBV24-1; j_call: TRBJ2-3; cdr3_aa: CATSPMRTGVSPDTQYF
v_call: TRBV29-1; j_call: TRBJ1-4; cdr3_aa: CSVEAGQGIRGEKLFF
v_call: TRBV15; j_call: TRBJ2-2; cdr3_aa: CATSREGGNTGELFF
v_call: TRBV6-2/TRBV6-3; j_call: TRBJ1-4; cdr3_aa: CASSSPRQERNEKLFF
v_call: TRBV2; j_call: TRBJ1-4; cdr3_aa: CASMRVEKLFF
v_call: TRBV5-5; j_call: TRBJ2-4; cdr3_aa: CASSLDLGDIQYF
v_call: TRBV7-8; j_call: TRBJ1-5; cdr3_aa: CAGATGFNQPQHF
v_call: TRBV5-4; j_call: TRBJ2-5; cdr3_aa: CASSLDVYQETQYF
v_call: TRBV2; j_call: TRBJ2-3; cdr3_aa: CASSEQGLERDTQYF
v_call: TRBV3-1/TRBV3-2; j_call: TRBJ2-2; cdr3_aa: CASRRRTNTGELFF